This is a list of T cell receptor beta chains from one sample in a study of blood T cell repertoires in COVID-19. Libraries were prepared by immunoSEQ multiplex PCR; TCRdb keeps only in-frame clonotypes and omits some of them. The table lists about 150,000 clones, about 80% of them singletons. Sequencing was done on a sample of peripheral blood. All receptors come from a man in his forties or fifties with acute or convalescent COVID-19. CDR3s include the opening cysteine and the closing phenylalanine or tryptophan. Fields, in order: D gene, J gene, V gene, clone size, CDR3 protein, CDR3 DNA. A D gene is named only where the DNA matches it firmly. Rows give clone size only sometimes, using once, few, many, or a class for an expanded clone.

>.|TRBJ1-2|TRBV15|once
CATSKSPTNYGYTF
TGTGCCACCAGCAAGAGCCCGACTAACTATGGCTACACCTTC
>TRBD1|TRBJ2-1|TRBV29-1|.
CSVLLGQGRNNEQFF
TGCAGCGTCCTTCTAGGACAGGGGCGGAACAATGAGCAGTTCTTC
>.|TRBJ1-1|TRBV12-3/TRBV12-4|.
CASSAGVNTEAFF
TGTGCCAGCAGTGCAGGGGTGAACACTGAAGCTTTCTTT
>.|TRBJ2-7|TRBV11-2|.
CASSLDLSSYEQYF
TGTGCCAGCAGCTTAGATCTCTCCTCCTACGAGCAGTACTTC
>.|TRBJ2-1|TRBV18|.
CASSPLKGVPNEQFF
TGTGCCAGCTCACCATTGAAGGGGGTCCCCAATGAGCAGTTCTTC
>TRBD2|TRBJ2-2|TRBV2|.
CASSYVAGWSTGELFF
TGTGCCAGCAGTTATGTAGCGGGGTGGAGCACCGGGGAGCTGTTTTTT
>TRBD1|TRBJ1-2|TRBV11-2|few
CASSLDLGTGDINGYTF
TGTGCCAGCAGCTTAGATCTAGGGACAGGGGACATTAATGGCTACACCTTC
>.|TRBJ1-1|TRBV25-1|.
CASSELQVAGTEAFF
TGTGCCAGCAGTGAATTGCAGGTGGCAGGCACTGAAGCTTTCTTT
>TRBD1|TRBJ1-3|TRBV9|few
CASSVGQGVGNTIYF
TGTGCCAGCAGCGTAGGACAGGGGGTCGGAAACACCATATATTTT
>.|TRBJ1-5|TRBV27|once
CASSWDGGGNQPQHF
TGTGCCAGCAGTTGGGACGGGGGTGGCAATCAGCCCCAGCATTTT
>TRBD1|TRBJ1-1|TRBV9|.
CASSPRPGTGFTEAFF
TGTGCCAGCAGCCCTCGTCCCGGGACAGGGTTCACTGAAGCTTTCTTT
>TRBD1|TRBJ2-1|TRBV7-2|.
CASSLTGASHNEQFF
TGTGCCAGCAGCCTCACAGGGGCTTCTCACAATGAGCAGTTCTTC
>TRBD2|TRBJ2-2|TRBV10-2|.
CATGGLGTGELFF
TGCGCCACGGGGGGGCTGGGCACCGGGGAGCTGTTTTTT
>TRBD1|TRBJ2-1|TRBV29-1|.
CSVEWYRGNEQFF
TGCAGCGTTGAGTGGTACAGGGGGAATGAGCAGTTCTTC
>TRBD1|TRBJ2-7|TRBV30|once
CAWSAGTGVEQYF
TGTGCCTGGAGTGCCGGGACAGGGGTCGAGCAGTACTTC
>TRBD1|TRBJ1-5|TRBV19|.
CASTQRGQNQPQHF
TGTGCCAGTACCCAACGGGGACAGAATCAGCCCCAGCATTTT
>.|TRBJ2-2|TRBV14|.
CASSQTKGANTGELFF
TGTGCCAGCAGCCAGACGAAAGGAGCGAACACCGGGGAGCTGTTTTTT
>.|TRBJ1-4|TRBV5-1|.
CASSLEGGLGEKLFF
TGCGCCAGCAGCTTGGAAGGGGGTCTGGGTGAAAAACTGTTTTTT
>.|TRBJ1-2|TRBV6-6|.
CASSYAVGIGYGYTF
TGTGCCAGCAGTTACGCAGTTGGTATTGGCTATGGCTACACCTTC
>.|TRBJ1-5|TRBV6-4|.
CASSETTPYSNQPQHF
TGTGCCAGCAGTGAAACCACACCTTATAGCAATCAGCCCCAGCATTTT
>.|TRBJ1-1|TRBV19|once
CASSISGFAEAFF
TGTGCCAGTAGTATTTCGGGGTTTGCTGAAGCTTTCTTT
>TRBD1|TRBJ2-7|TRBV18|.
CASSPSIQGSFYEQYF
TGTGCCAGCTCACCGTCTATACAGGGGAGTTTTTACGAGCAGTACTTC
>.|TRBJ2-3|TRBV21-1|.
CASSKVVAGSTDTQYF
TGTGCCAGCAGCAAAGTTGTGGCGGGAAGCACAGATACGCAGTATTTT
>TRBD2|TRBJ2-3|TRBV10-2|.
CASRVTSGAQDTQYF
TGCGCCAGCAGGGTGACTAGCGGGGCTCAAGATACGCAGTATTTT
>TRBD1|TRBJ1-1|TRBV18|.
CASSPAGTGMFNTEAFF
TGTGCCAGCTCTCCGGCCGGGACAGGGATGTTTAACACTGAAGCTTTCTTT
>.|TRBJ1-1|TRBV10-3|once
CAIKREAMNTEAFF
TGTGCCATCAAAAGGGAGGCCATGAACACTGAAGCTTTCTTT
>TRBD2|TRBJ2-1|TRBV18|.
CASSPLRAGGQNEQFF
TGTGCCAGCTCACCACTAAGAGCGGGGGGGCAAAATGAGCAGTTCTTC
>.|TRBJ2-7|TRBV7-3|many
CASSLTAASYEQYF
TGTGCCAGCAGCTTAACAGCGGCCTCCTACGAGCAGTACTTC
>.|TRBJ2-1|TRBV7-2|.
CASSLRAGSYNEQFF
TGTGCCAGCAGCTTAAGGGCGGGCTCCTACAATGAGCAGTTCTTC
>.|TRBJ2-6|TRBV5-4|few
CASSLTTGQTGANVLTF
TGTGCCAGCAGTCTTACTACCGGACAAACTGGGGCCAACGTCCTGACTTTC
>TRBD1|TRBJ1-1|TRBV5-8|once
CASSLSLGGLNTEAFF
TGTGCCAGCAGCTTGTCGTTAGGGGGCCTGAACACTGAAGCTTTCTTT
>.|TRBJ1-2|TRBV7-8|.
CASSLEGEDYGYTF
TGTGCCAGCAGCTTAGAAGGGGAGGACTATGGCTACACCTTC
>TRBD1|TRBJ1-1|TRBV29-1|.
CSVEVYRGVSTEAFF
TGCAGCGTTGAAGTATACAGGGGTGTTTCCACTGAAGCTTTCTTT
>TRBD1|TRBJ1-2|TRBV5-8|once
CASSPTGQGARGYTF
TGTGCCAGCAGCCCAACGGGACAGGGGGCGCGGGGCTACACCTTC
>.|TRBJ1-2|TRBV2|.
CAKRTVVNYGYTF
TGTGCCAAGAGGACAGTAGTTAACTATGGCTACACCTTC
>TRBD2|TRBJ2-7|TRBV30|.
CAWRGGASVRNEQYF
TGTGCCTGGAGGGGAGGGGCTAGCGTTCGGAACGAGCAGTACTTC
>TRBD1|TRBJ1-1|TRBV6-1|once
CASSEVPGQGARGTEAFF
TGTGCCAGCAGTGAGGTTCCGGGACAGGGGGCGCGGGGCACTGAAGCTTTCTTT
>.|TRBJ2-2|TRBV5-6|.
CASSLQGRNTGELFF
TGTGCCAGCAGCCTGCAGGGGAGGAACACCGGGGAGCTGTTTTTT
>TRBD1|TRBJ1-4|TRBV3-1/TRBV3-2|.
CASSGGGQGTSTNEKLFF
TGTGCCAGCAGTGGAGGGGGACAGGGGACCTCAACTAATGAAAAACTGTTTTTT
>TRBD1|TRBJ1-3|TRBV27|.
CASRRQTGTGNTIYF
TGTGCCAGCAGACGTCAGACAGGGACTGGAAACACCATATATTTT
>TRBD1|TRBJ1-1|TRBV30|.
CAWSVRVGQGNTEAFF
TGTGCCTGGAGTGTACGAGTGGGACAGGGAAACACTGAAGCTTTCTTT
>TRBD1|TRBJ1-1|TRBV5-8|.
CASSLVQGVTEAFF
TGTGCCAGCAGCTTGGTACAGGGGGTCACTGAAGCTTTCTTT
>TRBD1|TRBJ1-6|TRBV5-5|few
CASSPGQGHSPLHF
TGTGCCAGCAGCCCGGGACAGGGGCATTCACCCCTCCACTTT
>TRBD2|TRBJ2-1|TRBV14|once
CASSQDQGWLAGYNEQFF
TGTGCCAGCAGCCAAGATCAAGGTTGGCTAGCGGGGTACAATGAGCAGTTCTTC
>.|TRBJ1-5|TRBV19|.
CATSDTNQPQHF
TGTGCCACCTCGGACACCAACCAGCCCCAGCATTTT
>.|TRBJ2-7|TRBV2|.
CASSIFTGEQYF
TGTGCCAGCAGCATCTTCACGGGGGAGCAGTACTTC
>.|TRBJ2-7|TRBV7-8|.
CASSLGRQGRGEQYF
TGTGCCAGCAGCTTAGGGAGGCAGGGGCGAGGCGAGCAGTACTTC
>.|TRBJ2-1|TRBV9|.
CASSPLPKQVNEQFF
TGTGCCAGCAGCCCACTCCCAAAACAGGTCAATGAGCAGTTCTTC
>TRBD1|TRBJ1-1|TRBV3-1/TRBV3-2|.
CASSRGTGHNTEAFF
TGTGCCAGCAGCCGAGGGACAGGACACAACACTGAAGCTTTCTTT
>TRBD1|TRBJ2-4|TRBV5-1|.
CASSLGTGVKNIQYF
TGCGCCAGCAGCTTGGGCACAGGGGTGAAAAACATTCAGTACTTC